This TCR beta chain appears in the sequencing data of a study of T cells in Graves' hyperthyroidism and ophthalmopathy. Amplified TCR beta CDR3 regions came from RNA transcripts. HTBI primers were the set used in a first-round RT-PCR of the TCR CDR3. TCRdb independently ran MiXCR on the multiplex PCR reads; one entry per CDR3 protein. The data contain about 500,000 distinct CDR3 sequences, around 17% of them singletons. This clonotype turned up a few times. CDR1 and CDR2 (germline): MGHRA, YSYEKL. The length of the CDR3 is 16 residues. V lost 4 bases to trimming and J lost 1 base; unmatched junction nucleotides: 5.

This chain uses TRBV4-1 with TRBJ2-2; TRBD1 aligns across 8 bases. Sequencing was carried out using blood. The TCR comes from a young woman with Graves' hyperthyroidism. CDR3 sequence: CASSLSGTGNTGELFF. For the CDR3, the DNA is TGCGCCAGCAGCCTATCCGGGACAGGGAACACCGGGGAGCTGTTTTTT.